Following are 11 T cell receptor beta chains from one sample sequenced in a study of T cells after yellow fever vaccination. TCRdb reanalysed the 5' RACE reads using MiXCR and keeps one entry per CDR3 protein. This repertoire shows almost 600,000 distinct CDR3 sequences, approximately 13% found once; its top ten account for over 13%. Specimen: PBMCs, collected on the day of the yellow fever booster vaccination. The receptors derive from a man aged 25 to 40 who received the YFV17D yellow fever vaccine.

This clonotype has more than one count but fewer than ten. The chain employs TRBV7-2 and TRBJ2-1; TRBD1 or TRBD2 may be the D gene (5 bases each). The CDR3 consists of 16 residues. CDR1 and CDR2 (germline): SGHTA, FQGNSA. V lost 2 bases to trimming and J lost 13 bases, with 24 bases between them. CDR3 sequence reads: CASSLKFEWGSSLQFF. The CDR3 DNA follows: TGTGCCAGCAGCTTAAAATTCGAGTGGGGGAGTTCCCTCCAGTTCTTC.

This clonotype appeared a few times. This chain joins TRBV20-1 and TRBJ2-1, with 11 bases matching TRBD2. The V gene's germline CDR1 is DFQATT and CDR2 SNEGSKA (reference sequence). The CDR3 runs 15 residues. V lost 8 bases, J lost 4 bases, and 10 bases stayed unmatched. The CDR3 nucleotides read TGCAGTTTCGGACTAGCGGGTCCGCCGTACAATGAGCAGTTCTTC. Translating it yields CSFGLAGPPYNEQFF.

This clonotype came up a few times. The chain employs TRBV12-3 or TRBV12-4 and TRBJ2-3, with D tentatively TRBD2 (5 bases). The CDR3 covers 13 residues. The germline V and J ends were trimmed by 7 bases and 2 bases, with 10 bases remaining between them. The CDR3 region has the DNA TGTGCCAGCACCGAGGGTTTCACAGATACGCAGTATTTT. Residues: CASTEGFTDTQYF.

In this sample, this clonotype turned up a few times. At one end, the junction sequence differs from germline, possibly due to a read error. The V gene is TRBV6-1, the J gene TRBJ1-5; 9 bases match TRBD1. The CDR3 contains 14 residues. CDR1 and CDR2 from the germline V gene are MNHNS and SASEGT. The CDR3 protein is CASSEGTGPQPQHF. The CDR3 coding sequence is TGTGCCAGCAGCGAAGGGACAGGGCCTCAGCCCCAGCATTTT.

This clonotype was counted at least ten times. The V call is TRBV3-1, the J call TRBJ2-2, with 10 bases fitting TRBD2. V dropped 4 bases and J dropped 3; count of bases not matched to a gene: 2. Germline V CDR1 and CDR2: LGHDT, YNNKEL (reference sequence). This CDR3 has 15 residues. CDR3: CASSPGTSDTGELFF. CDR3 DNA: TGTGCCAGCAGCCCCGGGACTAGCGACACCGGGGAGCTGTTTTTT.

This clonotype has ten or more counts. This chain joins TRBV7-9 and TRBJ2-4; D is possibly TRBD2 (5 bases). Trimming pared 5 bases from V and 11 bases from J, leaving 13 bases between. The CDR3 runs 12 residues. The germline V gene has CDR1 SEHNR and CDR2 FQNEAQ (reference sequence). CDR3 region: CASSPSGRVQYF. The CDR3 bases are TGTGCCAGCAGCCCGTCTGGGCGGGTTCAGTACTTC.

This clonotype came up many times. This chain uses TRBV12-3 or TRBV12-4 with TRBJ2-3; 9 bases match TRBD2. The CDR3 is 16 amino acids. J gave up 8 bases and V 6 bases, and 15 bases lay outside the gene matches. The CDR3 bases are TGTGCCAGCAGCGCCGGTATAGGGCTAGCGGGACGTACGCAGTATTTT. Protein: CASSAGIGLAGRTQYF.

This clonotype was seen only a few times. The chain has TRBV6-1 and TRBJ2-1; D is possibly TRBD2 (5 bases). The CDR3 length is 16 residues. V lost 9 bases to trimming and J lost 6 bases, with 24 bases between them. Germline CDR1 reads MNHNS; CDR2 reads SASEGT. The CDR3 DNA reads TGTGCCAGTAGAACCGCCGGGAAGAAGGGCTTCAATGAGCAGTTCTTC. It encodes CASRTAGKKGFNEQFF.

This clonotype was recorded a few times. The genes are TRBV27 and TRBJ2-3; 7 bases match TRBD2. The germline gives CDR1 MNHEY, CDR2 SMNVEV (reference sequence). The length of the CDR3 is 15 residues. The V and J ends lost 5 bases and 5 bases, in that order; junction bases with no gene match: 10. The DNA of the CDR3 is TGTGCCAGCAGTCCCCACGCGGGAGACTTAGATACGCAGTATTTT. This translates into CASSPHAGDLDTQYF.

This rearrangement joins TRBV6-2 or TRBV6-3 to TRBJ2-2, with D perhaps matching TRBD1 (6 bases). Germline assignment: CDR1 MNHEY and CDR2 SVGEGT. The V end was cut by 6 bases, the J end by 0 bases, with 11 bases between. This CDR3 contains 15 residues. DNA of the CDR3: TGTGCCAGCAGCTTACGGACAGCGAACACCGGGGAGCTGTTTTTT. As protein: CASSLRTANTGELFF.

In its sample, this clonotype was seen a few times. The rearrangement joins TRBV28 to TRBJ2-1; D tentatively fits TRBD1 or TRBD2 (5 bases each). Germline loops: CDR1 MDHEN, CDR2 SYDVKM. V gave up 8 bases and J gave up 5 bases, with 16 bases separating them. This CDR3 region has 14 residues. In DNA form, the CDR3 reads TGTGCCAGCGGACTCCGACAGAGAGACAATGAGCAGTTCTTC. This translates into CASGLRQRDNEQFF.